This T cell receptor (beta chain) was captured by sequencing in a study of blood T cell repertoires in COVID-19. Study in general: The analysed material was cDNA or gDNA that came from T cells, B-cell-depleted T cells, or PBMCs.

The V gene's germline CDR1 is SGHRS and CDR2 YFSETQ. The V gene end was trimmed by 0 bases and the J gene end by 0 bases; junction bases not matched to a gene: 6. The CDR3 sequence is 18 residues long. The table lists this clone with a count of one. Per the original methods: Amplification with reference gene primers provided the estimates of nucleated cell counts. Data came from immunoSEQ multiplex PCR; TCRdb stores just in-frame clones and leaves some out. That table gives V, J and clone size, and the DNA gave D and trimming. The sample gives about 90,000 clones, 91% of which show up once; around 2.3% is in the top ten.

This sequence was found in a human donor with active COVID-19. The donor label of this sample is uncertain. Sequenced material: peripheral blood. The genes are TRBV5-1 and TRBJ2-2; 9 positions match TRBD1. In DNA form, the CDR3 reads TGCGCCAGCAGCTTGGGCCAACGACAGGGGGCGAACACCGGGGAGCTGTTTTTT. Protein sequence: CASSLGQRQGANTGELFF.